The text below deals with one TCR beta chain. Its antigen is currently unknown. Gene names denote mouse genes. The sequence runs out 1 residue before the end of the CDR3; the remainder is reconstructed from the germline J gene. Germline assignment: CDR1 SGHND and CDR2 FRSKSL. With V trimmed by 6 bases and J by 0 bases, 7 bases remained unmatched. CDR3 length: 16 amino acids. Some clones are missing from TCRdb's copy, which holds only in-frame ones; the method was immunoSEQ multiplex PCR. The repertoire holds approximately 45,000 clones, with 73% as singletons. These data come from a study of tissue T cells after allogeneic stem cell transplantation. General study results and limits: Within patients, tissue anatomy strongly shaped TCR repertoire composition. The study did not identify alloreactive or antigen-specific tissue TCRs, and some clones might be persisting host cells. Motif-based clustering found tissue-specific repertoire signatures shared across patients, though few clones were shared.

The J gene is TRBJ1-4, the V gene TRBV15, with TRBD1 matching over 7 bases. Sequencing was carried out using sorted cells pooled from one or two spleens. The sequence derives from a pool of C57BL/6 mice in good health. The CDR3 DNA, read in part, is TGTGCCAGCAGCCCCGGGACAGTCTTTTCCAACGAAAGATTATTT. This codes for CASSPGTVFSNERLF. The full CDR3 reads CASSPGTVFSNERLFF.